The rows below give T cell receptor beta chains drawn from one sample of a study of T cells in Graves' hyperthyroidism and ophthalmopathy. TCRdb itself ran the multiplex PCR reads through MiXCR, one entry per CDR3 protein. The sample has hundreds of thousands of distinct CDR3 sequences, 16% seen once. The sample taken for sequencing was blood. The receptors come from a middle-aged woman with Graves' ophthalmopathy. Both conserved end residues are part of each CDR3. A D gene is named only where the DNA matches it firmly. Rows give clone size only sometimes, using once, few, many, or a class for an expanded clone.

clone_size,j_call,v_call,d_call,cdr3_nt,cdr3_aa
many,TRBJ1-1,TRBV9,-,TGTGCCAGCAGCGAGCAGCCAATGAACACTGAAGCTTTCTTT,CASSEQPMNTEAFF
many,TRBJ1-1,TRBV12-3/TRBV12-4,-,TGTGCCAGCAGTTATGAGAAAGGGGACACTGAAGCTTTCTTT,CASSYEKGDTEAFF
-,TRBJ2-5,TRBV6-1,-,TGTGCCAGCAGTGTACTAGCAGAGACCCAGTACTTC,CASSVLAETQYF
-,TRBJ2-7,TRBV20-1,-,TGCAGTGCTAGGCTCTTAGGTGGGGAGCAGTACTTC,CSARLLGGEQYF
-,TRBJ2-3,TRBV19,TRBD2,TGTGCCAGTAGTACCCCAGCCCCTAGCGGGGGGGCCGCAGATACGCAGTATTTT,CASSTPAPSGGAADTQYF
many,TRBJ2-1,TRBV12-3/TRBV12-4,TRBD2,TGTGCCAGCAGTTTCCTAGCGGGAGTGGATGAGCAGTTCTTC,CASSFLAGVDEQFF
many,TRBJ2-7,TRBV3-1,-,TGTGCCAGCAGCCCTCGTGGGTCTTACGAGCAGTACTTC,CASSPRGSYEQYF
-,TRBJ1-1,TRBV20-1,-,TGCAGTGCTAGAGATCAACCCGGGGAGGTCACTGAAGCTTTCTTT,CSARDQPGEVTEAFF
many,TRBJ1-2,TRBV5-1,-,TGCGCCAGCGGGGCAACATCAGGGCAGGGGAGAGGCGGCTACACCTTC,CASGATSGQGRGGYTF
many,TRBJ2-5,TRBV7-9,TRBD1,TGTGCCAGCAGCCAAGGGACAGGGGAAATGGAGACCCAGTACTTC,CASSQGTGEMETQYF
-,TRBJ2-7,TRBV6-1,-,TGTGCCAGCACTCTTGCGTCAGGGGAGCAGTACTTC,CASTLASGEQYF
few,TRBJ2-1,TRBV6-1,TRBD2,TGTACCAGCAGAGGGACTAGCGGCATTGGGAATGAGCAGTTCTTC,CTSRGTSGIGNEQFF
-,TRBJ1-4,TRBV7-3,-,TGTGCCAGCAGTTACGACACTGAAAAACTGTTTTTT,CASSYDTEKLFF
many,TRBJ2-2,TRBV6-1,-,TGTGCCAGCAGTAGCGTTCAGGGGAACACCGGGGAGCTGTTTTTT,CASSSVQGNTGELFF
many,TRBJ1-1,TRBV29-1,TRBD1,TGCAGCGTTTGGGGACAGGACACTGAAGCTTTCTTT,CSVWGQDTEAFF
many,TRBJ2-3,TRBV20-1,TRBD1,TGCAGTGCTCTCCGGACAGGGGTAGATACGCAGTATTTT,CSALRTGVDTQYF
-,TRBJ1-5,TRBV5-6,-,TGTGCCAGCAGCTTGCACCGGGACGGCTACTACAATCAGCCCCAGCATTTT,CASSLHRDGYYNQPQHF
-,TRBJ2-7,TRBV19,-,TGTGCCAGTAGTGTGAGACACCACTCCTACGAGCAGTACTTC,CASSVRHHSYEQYF
-,TRBJ2-1,TRBV28,-,TGTGTTAGCATGATGACTCCCCAAGGATACAATGAGCAGTTCTTC,CVSMMTPQGYNEQFF
-,TRBJ2-1,TRBV28,-,TGTGCCAGCAGTTTATACATGACGGTGAATGAGCAGTTCTTC,CASSLYMTVNEQFF
many,TRBJ1-1,TRBV12-3/TRBV12-4,-,TGTGCCAGCAGTTCAGGGACCTACACTGAAGCTTTCTTT,CASSSGTYTEAFF
many,TRBJ1-1,TRBV6-2/TRBV6-3,-,TGTGCCAGCAGTGGTCAGAGGGTGGGAACTGAAGCTTTCTTT,CASSGQRVGTEAFF
many,TRBJ2-3,TRBV27,TRBD2,TGTGCCAGTAAATTCCTTGGCGGGGGGAACACAGATACGCAGTATTTT,CASKFLGGGNTDTQYF
-,TRBJ2-5,TRBV2,TRBD2,TGTGCCAGCTCGCGGACACGACTAGCTTTGGGATCGGGGCAAGAGACCCAGTACTTC,CASSRTRLALGSGQETQYF
many,TRBJ2-7,TRBV5-1,-,TGCGCCAGCAGCAAATGGACAGATATCGACGAGCAGTACTTC,CASSKWTDIDEQYF
few,TRBJ2-7,TRBV9,TRBD1,TGTGCCAGCAGCGTAGTGCAGGGGGTCTACGAGCAGTACTTC,CASSVVQGVYEQYF
many,TRBJ2-7,TRBV9,TRBD2,TGTGCCAGCAGCGTAGAACCAGCGGGAGGGTCCGAGCAGTACTTC,CASSVEPAGGSEQYF
few,TRBJ2-5,TRBV12-3/TRBV12-4,-,TGTGCCAGCAGTTTTCTAGCAATAGAGACCCAGTACTTC,CASSFLAIETQYF
-,TRBJ1-6,TRBV20-1,TRBD1,TGCAGTGCTAACCTGGACAGGGGGATGCGGAATTCACCCCTCCACTTT,CSANLDRGMRNSPLHF
-,TRBJ2-4,TRBV30,TRBD2,TGTGCCTGTACCTCGGGGGGGCCCTTTTCTGAAAACATTCAGTACTTC,CACTSGGPFSENIQYF
many,TRBJ1-2,TRBV28,TRBD1,TGTGCCAGCAGTTCCGGGACAGGGGTCGAAGGCTACACCTTC,CASSSGTGVEGYTF
-,TRBJ2-7,TRBV5-1,-,TGCGCCAGCAGCGGGGACGGTGGGTACGAGCAGTACTTC,CASSGDGGYEQYF
many,TRBJ2-2,TRBV6-1,-,TGTGCCAGCAGTCAAGGACCAAACACCGGGGAGCTGTTTTTT,CASSQGPNTGELFF
once,TRBJ2-1,TRBV27,TRBD2,TGTGCCACCGTAGCGGGAGGGCCCAATGAGCAGTTCTTC,CATVAGGPNEQFF
-,TRBJ2-5,TRBV24-1,-,TGTGCCACCATTGATCATAGGGGGATTTCCCAAGAGACCCAGTACTTC,CATIDHRGISQETQYF
many,TRBJ2-3,TRBV5-1,-,TGCGCCAGCAGCTTCAGGCAGGGTAAAACAGATACGCAGTATTTT,CASSFRQGKTDTQYF
-,TRBJ2-1,TRBV29-1,-,TGCAGCACTAGGGGCGGAGCTGGGAAACACGATGAGCAGTTCTTC,CSTRGGAGKHDEQFF
many,TRBJ2-5,TRBV3-1,TRBD2,TGTGCCAGCAGTCCCACGCTAGCGGGGGGGCACGAGACCCAGTACTTC,CASSPTLAGGHETQYF
many,TRBJ2-3,TRBV12-3/TRBV12-4,TRBD2,TGTGCCAGCAGTATACTAGCGAGGTCTACAGATACGCAGTATTTT,CASSILARSTDTQYF
-,TRBJ2-5,TRBV29-1,TRBD1,TGCAGCGTTGTGTTAGCAGGGGGAAGTAGGGAGACCCAGTACTTC,CSVVLAGGSRETQYF